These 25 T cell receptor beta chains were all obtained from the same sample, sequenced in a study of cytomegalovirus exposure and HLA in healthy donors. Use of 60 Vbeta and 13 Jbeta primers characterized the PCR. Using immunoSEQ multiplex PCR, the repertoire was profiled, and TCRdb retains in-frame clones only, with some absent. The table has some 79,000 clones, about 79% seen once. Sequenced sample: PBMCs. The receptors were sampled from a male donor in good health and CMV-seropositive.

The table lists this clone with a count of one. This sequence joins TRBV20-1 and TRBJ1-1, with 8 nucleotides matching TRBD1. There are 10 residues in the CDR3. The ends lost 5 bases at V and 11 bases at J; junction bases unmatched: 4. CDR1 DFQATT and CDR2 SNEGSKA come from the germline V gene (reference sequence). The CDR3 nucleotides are TGCAGTGCTGACAGGGGAGAGGCTTTCTTT. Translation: CSADRGEAFF.

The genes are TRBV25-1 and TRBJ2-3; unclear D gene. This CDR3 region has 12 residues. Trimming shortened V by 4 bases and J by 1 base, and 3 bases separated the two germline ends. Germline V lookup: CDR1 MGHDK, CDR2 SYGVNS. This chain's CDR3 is CASSAGTDTQYF. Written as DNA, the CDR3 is TGTGCCAGCAGTGCAGGCACAGATACGCAGTATTTT.

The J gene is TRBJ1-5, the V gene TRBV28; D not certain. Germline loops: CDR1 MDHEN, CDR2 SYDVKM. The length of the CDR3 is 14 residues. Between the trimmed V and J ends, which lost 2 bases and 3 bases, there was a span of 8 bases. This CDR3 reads CASSLKSLNQPQHF. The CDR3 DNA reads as TGTGCCAGCAGTTTAAAGAGCCTCAATCAGCCCCAGCATTTT.

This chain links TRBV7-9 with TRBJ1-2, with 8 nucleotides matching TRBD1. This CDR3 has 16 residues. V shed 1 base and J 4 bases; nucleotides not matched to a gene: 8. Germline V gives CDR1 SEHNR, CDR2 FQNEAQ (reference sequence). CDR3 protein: CASSLGGDRLPYGYTF. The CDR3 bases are TGTGCCAGCAGCTTAGGGGGGGACAGGCTCCCCTATGGCTACACCTTC.

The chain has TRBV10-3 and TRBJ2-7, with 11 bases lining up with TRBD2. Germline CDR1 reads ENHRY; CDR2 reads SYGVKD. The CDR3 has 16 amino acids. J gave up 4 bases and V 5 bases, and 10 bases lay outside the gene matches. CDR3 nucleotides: TGTGCCATCAGTAGTTCTCCGGGACTAGCGGATTACGAGCAGTACTTC. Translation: CAISSSPGLADYEQYF.

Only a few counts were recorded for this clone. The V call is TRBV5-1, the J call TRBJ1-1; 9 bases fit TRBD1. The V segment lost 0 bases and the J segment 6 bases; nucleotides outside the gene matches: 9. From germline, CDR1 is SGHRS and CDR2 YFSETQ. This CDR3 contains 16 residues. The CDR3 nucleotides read TGCGCCAGCAGCTTGGAGGCCGGGACAGGGTACTCTGAAGCTTTCTTT. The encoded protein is CASSLEAGTGYSEAFF.

CDR3 residues: CASSQGRAGFF. The CDR3, as DNA: TGTGCCAGCAGCCAGGGACGAGCGGGGTTCTTC. The genes are TRBV5-6 and TRBJ2-1, with a weak D call TRBD2 (6 bases). V gave up 4 bases and J gave up 15 bases, with 14 bases separating them. This CDR3 is built from 11 residues. The germline V gene encodes CDR1 SGHDT and CDR2 YYEEEE.

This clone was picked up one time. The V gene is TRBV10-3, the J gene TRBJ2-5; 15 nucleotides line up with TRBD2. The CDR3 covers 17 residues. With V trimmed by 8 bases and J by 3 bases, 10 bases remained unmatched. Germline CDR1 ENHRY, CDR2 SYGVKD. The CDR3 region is CAIGGLAGGEDKETQYF. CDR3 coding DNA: TGTGCCATCGGGGGACTAGCGGGGGGAGAGGACAAAGAGACCCAGTACTTC.

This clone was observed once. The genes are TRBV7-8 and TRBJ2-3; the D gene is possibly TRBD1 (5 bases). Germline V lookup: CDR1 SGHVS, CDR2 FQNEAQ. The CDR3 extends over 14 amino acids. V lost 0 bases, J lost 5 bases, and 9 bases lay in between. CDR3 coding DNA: TGTGCCAGCAGCTTAGCTGACAGCTTAGATACGCAGTATTTT. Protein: CASSLADSLDTQYF.

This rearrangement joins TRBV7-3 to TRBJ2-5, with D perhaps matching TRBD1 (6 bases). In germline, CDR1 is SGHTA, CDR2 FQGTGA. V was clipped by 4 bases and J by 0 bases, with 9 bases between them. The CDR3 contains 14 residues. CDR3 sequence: CASSSGQNQETQYF. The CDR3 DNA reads TGTGCCAGCAGCTCCGGACAGAACCAAGAGACCCAGTACTTC.

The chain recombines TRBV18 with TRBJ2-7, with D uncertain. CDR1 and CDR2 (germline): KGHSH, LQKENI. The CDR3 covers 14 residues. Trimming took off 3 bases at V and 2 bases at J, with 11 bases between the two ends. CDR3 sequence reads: CASSPAGGAYEQYF. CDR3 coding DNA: TGTGCCAGCTCACCTGCCGGCGGAGCCTACGAGCAGTACTTC. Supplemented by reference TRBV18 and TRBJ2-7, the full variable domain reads NAGVMQNPRHLVRRRGQEARLRCSPMKGHSHVYWYRQLPEEGLKFMVYLQKENIIDESGMPKERFSAEFPKEGPSILRIQQVVRGDSAAYFCASSPAGGAYEQYFGPGTRLTVT.

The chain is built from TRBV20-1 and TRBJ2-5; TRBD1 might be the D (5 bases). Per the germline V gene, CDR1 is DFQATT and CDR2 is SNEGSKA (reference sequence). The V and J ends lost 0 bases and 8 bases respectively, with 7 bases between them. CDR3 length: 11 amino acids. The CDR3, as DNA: TGCAGTGCTAGAGATTGGGGCACCCAGTACTTC. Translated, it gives CSARDWGTQYF.

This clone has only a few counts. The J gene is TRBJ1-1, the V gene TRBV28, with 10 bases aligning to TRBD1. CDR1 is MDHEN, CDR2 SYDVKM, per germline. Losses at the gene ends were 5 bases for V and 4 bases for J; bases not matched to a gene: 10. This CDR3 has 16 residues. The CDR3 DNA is TGTGCCAGCAGTCCTGGGACAGGGGTTAAGGGCACTGAAGCTTTCTTT. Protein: CASSPGTGVKGTEAFF. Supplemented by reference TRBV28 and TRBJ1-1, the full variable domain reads DVKVTQSSRYLVKRTGEKVFLECVQDMDHENMFWYRQDPGLGLRLIYFSYDVKMKEKGDIPEGYSVSREKKERFSLILESASTNQTSMYLCASSPGTGVKGTEAFFGQGTRLTVV.

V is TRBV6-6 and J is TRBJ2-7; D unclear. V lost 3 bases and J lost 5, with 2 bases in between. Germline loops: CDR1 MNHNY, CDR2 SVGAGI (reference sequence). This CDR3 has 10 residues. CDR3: CASSYNEQYF. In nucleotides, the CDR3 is TGTGCCAGCAGTTATAACGAGCAGTACTTC.

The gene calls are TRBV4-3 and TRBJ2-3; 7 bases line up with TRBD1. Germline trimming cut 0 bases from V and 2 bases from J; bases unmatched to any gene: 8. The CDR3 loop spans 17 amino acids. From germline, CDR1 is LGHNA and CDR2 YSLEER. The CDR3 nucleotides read TGCGCCAGCAGCCAAGATAAGGGGACAGTTTACACAGATACGCAGTATTTT. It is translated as CASSQDKGTVYTDTQYF.

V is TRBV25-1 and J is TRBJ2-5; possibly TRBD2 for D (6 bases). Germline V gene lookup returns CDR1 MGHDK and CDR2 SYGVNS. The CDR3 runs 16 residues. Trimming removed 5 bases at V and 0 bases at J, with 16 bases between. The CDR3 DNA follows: TGTGCCAGCAGTTCTAACGGACTATCGTACCAAGAGACCCAGTACTTC. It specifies CASSSNGLSYQETQYF.

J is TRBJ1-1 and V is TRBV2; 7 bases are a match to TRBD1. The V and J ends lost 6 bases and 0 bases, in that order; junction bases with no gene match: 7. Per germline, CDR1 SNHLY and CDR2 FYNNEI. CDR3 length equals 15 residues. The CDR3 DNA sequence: TGTGCCAGCAGCGTCGACAGGGCAATGAACACTGAAGCTTTCTTT. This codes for CASSVDRAMNTEAFF.

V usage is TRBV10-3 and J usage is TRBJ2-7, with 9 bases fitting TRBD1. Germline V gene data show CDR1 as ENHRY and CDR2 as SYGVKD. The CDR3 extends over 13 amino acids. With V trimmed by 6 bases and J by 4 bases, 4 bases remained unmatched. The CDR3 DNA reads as TGTGCCATCAGCAGGACAGGGGATTACGAGCAGTACTTC. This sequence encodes CAISRTGDYEQYF.

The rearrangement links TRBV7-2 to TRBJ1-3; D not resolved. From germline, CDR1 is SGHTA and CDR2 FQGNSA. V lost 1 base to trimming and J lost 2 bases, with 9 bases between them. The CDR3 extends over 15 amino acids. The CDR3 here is CASSLGGIPGNTIYF. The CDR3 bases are TGTGCCAGCAGCTTAGGAGGGATTCCTGGAAACACCATATATTTT.

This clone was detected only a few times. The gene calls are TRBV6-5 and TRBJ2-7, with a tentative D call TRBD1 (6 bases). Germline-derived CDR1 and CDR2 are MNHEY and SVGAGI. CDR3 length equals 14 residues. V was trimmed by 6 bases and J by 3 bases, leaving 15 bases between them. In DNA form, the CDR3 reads TGTGCCAGCAGGAATCCCGGACAGCTCTACGAGCAGTACTTC. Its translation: CASRNPGQLYEQYF.

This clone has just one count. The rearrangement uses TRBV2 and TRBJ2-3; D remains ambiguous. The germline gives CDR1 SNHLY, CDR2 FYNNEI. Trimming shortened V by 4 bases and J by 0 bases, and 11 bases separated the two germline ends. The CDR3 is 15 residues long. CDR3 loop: CASSGDMSSTDTQYF. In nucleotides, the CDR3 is TGTGCCAGCAGTGGCGACATGTCTAGCACAGATACGCAGTATTTT.

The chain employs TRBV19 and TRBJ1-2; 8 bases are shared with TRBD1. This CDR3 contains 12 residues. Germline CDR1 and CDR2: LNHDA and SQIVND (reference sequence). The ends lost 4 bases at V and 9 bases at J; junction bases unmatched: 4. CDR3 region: CASSNRQGSYTF. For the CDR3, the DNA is TGTGCCAGTAGTAATAGACAGGGGAGCTACACCTTC.

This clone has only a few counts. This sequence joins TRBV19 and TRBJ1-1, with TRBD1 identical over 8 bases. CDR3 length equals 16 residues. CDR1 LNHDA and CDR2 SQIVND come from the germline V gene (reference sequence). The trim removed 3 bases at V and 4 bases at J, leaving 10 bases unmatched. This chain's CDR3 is CASSISFRQGITEAFF. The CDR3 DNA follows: TGTGCCAGTAGTATCAGTTTCCGACAGGGGATCACTGAAGCTTTCTTT.

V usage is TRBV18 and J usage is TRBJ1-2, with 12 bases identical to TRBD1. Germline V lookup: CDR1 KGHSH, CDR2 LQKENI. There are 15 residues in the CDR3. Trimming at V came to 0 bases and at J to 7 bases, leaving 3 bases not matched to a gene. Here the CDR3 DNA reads TGTGCCAGCTCACCACCGGGACAGGGGGCTGGTGGCTACACCTTC. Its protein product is CASSPPGQGAGGYTF.

The CDR3 coding sequence is TGCAGTGCTAGAAGACATAACGAGCAGTACTTC. This encodes CSARRHNEQYF. This rearrangement joins TRBV20-1 to TRBJ2-7; D is unresolved. The CDR3 is 11 amino acids. CDR1 is DFQATT and CDR2 is SNEGSKA in the germline V gene (reference sequence). Deletions cut 2 bases from V and 5 bases from J, with 7 bases between.